Listed below are T cell receptor beta chains from one sample, sequenced in a study of shared clonotypes between healthy human individuals. Measured with immunoSEQ multiplex PCR; TCRdb has only the in-frame clones, and not every one. The data hold 2.3 million or so clones, with roughly 93% observed a single time. The sequencing input was naive CD4+ T cells from PBMCs. These receptors came from a young man in good health. Some clones in this sample may be carry-over from other donors' samples. CDR3s include the opening cysteine and the closing phenylalanine or tryptophan. The order of the fields is clone size, J gene, V gene, D gene, CDR3 DNA, CDR3 protein. A D gene is named only where the DNA matches it firmly. Part of the rows lack a size; the others show once, few, many or a class for expanded clones.

-,TRBJ2-6,TRBV27,-,TGTGCCAGCAGTCGGGCAGGCGATTCCTCTGGGGCCAACGTCCTGACTTTC,CASSRAGDSSGANVLTF
once,TRBJ2-4,TRBV2,TRBD2,TGTGCCAGCAGTTTAGCGGGAAACATTCAGTACTTC,CASSLAGNIQYF
-,TRBJ1-2,TRBV6-4,-,TGTGCCAGCAGTTCCAACAGCGGGCTAGGCTATGGCTACACCTTC,CASSSNSGLGYGYTF
few,TRBJ1-1,TRBV6-4,-,TGTGCCAGCAGTGACGAAGGGGGCACTGAAGCTTTCTTT,CASSDEGGTEAFF
-,TRBJ2-5,TRBV5-8,TRBD1,TGTGCCAGCAGCTTACAGGGGCAAGAGACCCAGTACTTC,CASSLQGQETQYF
-,TRBJ2-7,TRBV11-2,-,TGTGCCAGCAGCACAAGGGGGGAGCCCTACGAGCAGTACTTC,CASSTRGEPYEQYF
-,TRBJ2-6,TRBV18,-,TGTGCCAGCTCACCAAATTCAGGGGCCGCGCCGAACTCTGGGACCAACGTCCTGACTTTC,CASSPNSGAAPNSGTNVLTF
-,TRBJ1-1,TRBV10-3,-,TGTGCCATCAGTGCCGGGGAAGCAGAGAAAATGATCACTGAAGCTTTCTTT,CAISAGEAEKMITEAFF
-,TRBJ1-1,TRBV5-1,-,TGCGCCAGCAGCCCCCGCGCCGGCTCTAACACTGAAGCTTTCTTT,CASSPRAGSNTEAFF
-,TRBJ2-7,TRBV6-1,TRBD2,TGTGCCAGCAGCCGACTAGCGGGAGGGCAAGACGAGCAGTACTTC,CASSRLAGGQDEQYF
-,TRBJ2-1,TRBV19,-,TGTGCCAGTAGCCCCATGAGCTCCTACAATGAGCAGTTCTTC,CASSPMSSYNEQFF
-,TRBJ1-5,TRBV7-6,-,TGTGCCAGCAGCGCGCGGGGGCCAGGGCAGCCCCAGCATTTT,CASSARGPGQPQHF
-,TRBJ2-7,TRBV6-1,-,TGTGCCAGCAGGACCGACCTGTACTCCTACGAGCAGTACTTC,CASRTDLYSYEQYF
few,TRBJ1-1,TRBV10-3,-,TGTGCCATCAGGACAGAACATCTTGAAGCTTTCTTT,CAIRTEHLEAFF
-,TRBJ2-7,TRBV15,TRBD2,TGTGCCACCAGCAGACTAGCGGGAGCGGCCTACGAGCAGTACTTC,CATSRLAGAAYEQYF
-,TRBJ1-1,TRBV29-1,-,TGCAGCGCCGCTTTGGGTTTCCCTGAAGCTTTCTTT,CSAALGFPEAFF
few,TRBJ2-7,TRBV5-1,TRBD2,TGCGCCAGCAGATTGGGCGGGACTAGCGCGACCTACGAGCAGTACTTC,CASRLGGTSATYEQYF
-,TRBJ1-1,TRBV6-6,TRBD1,TGTGCCAGCAAACCCGGGACAGGGGCCACTGAAGCTTTCTTT,CASKPGTGATEAFF
-,TRBJ1-2,TRBV6-1,TRBD1,TGTGCCACCTATCCCGGGACAGCAACTAACTATGGCTACACCTTC,CATYPGTATNYGYTF
-,TRBJ1-5,TRBV7-2,-,TGTGCCAGCAGCTTCCAGGGTCAGCCCCAGCATTTT,CASSFQGQPQHF
-,TRBJ2-6,TRBV9,-,TGTGCCAGCAGCGTAGTTCGGGCCTCTGGGGCCAACGTCCTGACTTTC,CASSVVRASGANVLTF
-,TRBJ1-1,TRBV9,TRBD1,TGTGCCAGCAGCCCGACAACAACTAGGGGGCTTACTGAAGCTTTCTTT,CASSPTTTRGLTEAFF
-,TRBJ2-1,TRBV5-1,TRBD1,TGCGCCAGCAGCGGGGGACAGGGCTACTACAATGAGCAGTTCTTC,CASSGGQGYYNEQFF
-,TRBJ2-7,TRBV7-2,-,TGTGCCAGCAGCTTAGGAGTATTTTATTCCTACGAGCAGTACTTC,CASSLGVFYSYEQYF
-,TRBJ2-3,TRBV29-1,-,TGCACCGGAAGGGGCGGCACAGATACGCAGTATTTT,CTGRGGTDTQYF
-,TRBJ2-3,TRBV11-2,TRBD1,TGTGCCAGCAGCCCGGACAGGGCAACGCAGTATTTT,CASSPDRATQYF
-,TRBJ1-1,TRBV7-2,-,TGTGCCAGCAGCTTTCATCAGAACACTGAAGCTTTCTTT,CASSFHQNTEAFF
-,TRBJ2-2,TRBV28,-,TGTGCCAGCAGTCCATTGGGGTCGTGGGGCACCGGGGAGCTGTTTTTT,CASSPLGSWGTGELFF
-,TRBJ2-1,TRBV9,TRBD1,TGTGCCAGCAGCGTTGGGCAGGGGGTCTACAATGAGCAGTTCTTC,CASSVGQGVYNEQFF
-,TRBJ2-5,TRBV2,-,TGTGCCAGCAACCTTTTGACGGCGCAAGAGACCCAGTACTTC,CASNLLTAQETQYF
-,TRBJ2-5,TRBV15,-,TGTGCCACCAGCAGAGATTTGGGGAGTCGGCAAGAGACCCAGTACTTC,CATSRDLGSRQETQYF